This T cell receptor beta chain was documented in a study of identical twins. Points from the study as a whole: Beta out-of-frame twin sharing showed a weaker excess. For out-of-frame alpha sequences shared by twins, low generation probability was in excess. Zero-insertion results could be subject to partial confounding by invariant MAIT and iNKT cells.

Germline CDR1 SGHRS, CDR2 YFSETQ. The CDR3 is 15 amino acids. V lost 0 bases to trimming and J lost 5 bases; unmatched junction nucleotides: 4. This clonotype was seen a handful of times. Its antigen is unknown. TCRdb analysed the 5' RACE reads with MiXCR anew, one entry per CDR3 protein. The table lists 1.5 million or so distinct CDR3 sequences, 32% of them singletons. This receptor was obtained from a newborn girl in good health. Input material: cord blood. The chain uses TRBV5-1 and TRBJ2-1, with 8 bases matching TRBD2. Written as DNA, the CDR3 is TGCGCCAGCAGCTTGGCCATAGCGGGAAACAATGAGCAGTTCTTC. It is translated as CASSLAIAGNNEQFF. Full variable domain (missing parts from reference TRBV5-1 and TRBJ2-1): KAGVTQTPRYLIKTRGQQVTLSCSPISGHRSVSWYQQTPGQGLQFLFEYFSETQRNKGNFPGRFSGRQFSNSRSEMNVSTLELGDSALYLCASSLAIAGNNEQFFGPGTRLTVL.